This TCR beta chain was recorded in a study of CXCR3-negative and CXCR3-positive naive CD8 T cells (dated by TCRdb to about 2019). Broadly, across the study: Approximately 140 million TRB reads were obtained in total, roughly 1.5 +/- 0.3 million reads per library. Data from fewer than 12 donors, pooled across two independent experiments, went into the diversity and physicochemical repertoire analyses. The TRBV-TRBJ cluster analysis covered naive subsets from about five donors and memory cells from 3 donors.

With respect to this clonotype: The antigen it binds to is not known.

Each CD8+ T cell subset was flow-sorted in triplicate, and some 310,000 cells per subset were placed directly into RLT lysis buffer. To exclude memory contaminants, naive CD8+ T cells were stringently defined as CD45RO-CCR7+CD27+CD95-. Using standard density gradient centrifugation, peripheral blood mononuclear cells were isolated from buffy coats. Naive CXCR3-negative and CXCR3-positive CD8+ T cells were flow-sorted using a FACSAria III. An RNeasy Mini Kit was used to extract total RNA from the sorted cells. Sequenced using a NextSeq 550. The Human TCR Profiling Kit (MiLaboratory) was used to prepare UMI-labeled 5' RACE TRB cDNA libraries. cDNA synthesis used the entire amount of extracted RNA, and PCR amplification then used the entire amount of cDNA produced. Libraries were prepared in parallel with an identical number of PCR cycles. Regarding the original processing steps: With a requirement of at least two reads per UMI, MIGEC and MiXCR extracted about 50,000 +/- 10,000 unique UMI-labeled TRB cDNA molecules per library. On average, each library contained approximately 40,000 +/- 10,000 functional in-frame TRB CDR3 nucleotide clonotypes without stop codons. After downsampling to 5000 UMI-labeled TRB molecules per sample, diversity metrics, including normalized Shannon-Wiener and Chao1, were computed in VDJtools. For the central five CDR3 residues, VDJtools calculated physicochemical properties weighted by clonotype size, namely interaction energy, strength, volume and Kidera factor 4. Once TCRdb had reprocessed the reads, it stored one entry per CDR3 protein sequence and supplied no DNA. The V and J calls and clone size are TCRdb's, not the authors'. This specimen's table enumerates about 63,000 distinct CDR3 sequences. 4% to 5.5% of the sample goes to the ten largest clones.

The germline V gene gives CDR1 as SGHVS and CDR2 as FNYEAQ. The CDR3 holds 14 amino acids from the cysteine to the phenylalanine. A DNA sequence was not provided. Here is what the overall study found, with its caveats: Naive CXCR3-negative and CXCR3-positive cells from the same donor showed similar TRBV-TRBJ usage, whereas memory cells showed distinct patterns. Compared with CXCR3-negative naive cells, CXCR3-positive naive cells had TRB CDR3s with higher hydrophobicity (lower Kidera factor 4), lower energy, and higher strength and volume indices. Because surface CD5, which has been linked to self-reactivity in mice, was comparable between naive subsets, TCR interaction strength was also inferred from TRB CDR3 physicochemical properties. CXCR3 expression partially decreased after cryopreservation, so most assays used freshly isolated PBMCs. Repertoire diversity was comparably high in both naive subsets but much lower in memory CD8+ T cells.

The chain was built from TRBV7-6 and TRBJ1-1. Input material: naive CXCR3+ CD8+ T cells from blood. Sample cell subset or site, as interpreted from the label and publication: CD45RO-CCR7+CD27+CD95- naive CD8+ T cells expressing CXCR3 (TNR3+). The receptor was derived from a human donor in good health. Some clones in this sample may be carry-over from other donors' samples. The encoded CDR3 is CASSSPTFTTEAFF.